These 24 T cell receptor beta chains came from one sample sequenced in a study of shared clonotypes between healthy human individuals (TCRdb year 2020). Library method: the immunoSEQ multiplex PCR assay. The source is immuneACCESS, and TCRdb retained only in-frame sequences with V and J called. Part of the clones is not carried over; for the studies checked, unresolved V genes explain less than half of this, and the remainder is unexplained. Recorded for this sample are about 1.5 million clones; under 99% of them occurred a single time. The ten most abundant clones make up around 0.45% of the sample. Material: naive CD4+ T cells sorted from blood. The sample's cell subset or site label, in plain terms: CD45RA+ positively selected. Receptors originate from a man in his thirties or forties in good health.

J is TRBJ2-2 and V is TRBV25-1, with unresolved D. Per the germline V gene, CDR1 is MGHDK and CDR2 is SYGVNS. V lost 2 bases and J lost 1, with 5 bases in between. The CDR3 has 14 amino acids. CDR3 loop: CASSEIGNTGELFF. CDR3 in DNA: TGTGCCAGCAGTGAAATAGGGAACACCGGGGAGCTGTTTTTT.

CDR3 amino acids: CASSLIQGAGRHGYTF. The CDR3 DNA reads TGTGCCAGCAGTTTAATACAGGGGGCGGGACGGCATGGCTACACCTTC. The chain joins TRBV28 to TRBJ1-2; 9 nucleotides match TRBD1. The V gene end was trimmed by 2 bases and the J gene end by 6 bases; junction bases not matched to a gene: 10. The germline gives CDR1 MDHEN, CDR2 SYDVKM. The CDR3 has 16 amino acids.

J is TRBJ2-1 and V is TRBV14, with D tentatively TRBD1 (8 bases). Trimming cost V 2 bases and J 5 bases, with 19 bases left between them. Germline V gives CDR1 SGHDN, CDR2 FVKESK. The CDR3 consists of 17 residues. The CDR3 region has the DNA TGTGCCAGCAGCCAACGGACAGGGACTATATCCAACAATGAGCAGTTCTTC. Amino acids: CASSQRTGTISNNEQFF.

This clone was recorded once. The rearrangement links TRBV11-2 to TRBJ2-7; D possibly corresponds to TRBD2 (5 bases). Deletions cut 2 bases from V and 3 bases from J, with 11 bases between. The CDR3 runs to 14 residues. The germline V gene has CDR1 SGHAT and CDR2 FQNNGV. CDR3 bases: TGTGCCAGCAGCTTACCCGGGGTAGTCTACGAGCAGTACTTC. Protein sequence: CASSLPGVVYEQYF.

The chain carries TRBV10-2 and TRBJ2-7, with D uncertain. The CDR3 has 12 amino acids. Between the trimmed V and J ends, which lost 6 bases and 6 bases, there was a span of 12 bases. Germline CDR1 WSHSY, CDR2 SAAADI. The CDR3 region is CASSDTGSEQYF. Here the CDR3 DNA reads TGCGCCAGCAGCGACACGGGCTCCGAGCAGTACTTC.

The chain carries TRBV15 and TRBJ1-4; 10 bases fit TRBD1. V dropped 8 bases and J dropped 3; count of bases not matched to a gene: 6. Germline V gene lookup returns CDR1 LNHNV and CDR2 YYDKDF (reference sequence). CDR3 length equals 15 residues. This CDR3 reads CATRDRGLSNEKLFF. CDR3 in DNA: TGTGCCACCCGGGACAGGGGATTGTCTAATGAAAAACTGTTTTTT.

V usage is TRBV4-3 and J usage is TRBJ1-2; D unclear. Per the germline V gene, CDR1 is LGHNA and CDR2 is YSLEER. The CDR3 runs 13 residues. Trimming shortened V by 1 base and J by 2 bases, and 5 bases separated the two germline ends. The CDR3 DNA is TGCGCCAGCAGCCAAGCAGGAAACTATGGCTACACCTTC. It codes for CASSQAGNYGYTF.

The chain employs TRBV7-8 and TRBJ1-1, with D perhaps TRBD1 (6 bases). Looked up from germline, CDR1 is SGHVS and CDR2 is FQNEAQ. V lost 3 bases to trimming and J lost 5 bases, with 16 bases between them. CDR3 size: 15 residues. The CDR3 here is CASSFATGLGTEAFF. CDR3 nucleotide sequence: TGTGCCAGCAGCTTTGCTACAGGGTTGGGGACTGAAGCTTTCTTT.

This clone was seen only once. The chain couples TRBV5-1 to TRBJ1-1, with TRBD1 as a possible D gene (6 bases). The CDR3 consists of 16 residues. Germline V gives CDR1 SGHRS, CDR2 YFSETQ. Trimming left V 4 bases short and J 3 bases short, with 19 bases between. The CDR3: CASSAYRATSDTEAFF. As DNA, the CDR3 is TGCGCCAGCAGCGCATACAGGGCAACATCGGACACTGAAGCTTTCTTT.

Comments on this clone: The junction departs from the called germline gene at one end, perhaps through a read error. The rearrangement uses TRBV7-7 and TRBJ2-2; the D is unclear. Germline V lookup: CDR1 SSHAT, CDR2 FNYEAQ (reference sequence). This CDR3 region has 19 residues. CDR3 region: CASNLQHRFPLPHTGELFF. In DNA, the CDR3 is TGTGCTAGCAACCTTCAACATCGGTTCCCACTACCCCACACCGGGGAGCTGTTTTTT.

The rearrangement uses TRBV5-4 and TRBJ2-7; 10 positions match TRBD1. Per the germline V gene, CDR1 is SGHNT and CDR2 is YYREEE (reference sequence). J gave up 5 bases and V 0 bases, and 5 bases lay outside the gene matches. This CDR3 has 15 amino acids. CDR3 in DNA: TGTGCCAGCAGCTTGGACGGGACAGGGGAGGACGAGCAGTACTTC. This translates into CASSLDGTGEDEQYF.

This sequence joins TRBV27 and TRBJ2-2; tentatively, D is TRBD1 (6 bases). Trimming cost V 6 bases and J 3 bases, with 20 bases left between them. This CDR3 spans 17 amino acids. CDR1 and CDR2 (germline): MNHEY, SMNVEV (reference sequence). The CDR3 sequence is CASSKPPGTLDTGELFF. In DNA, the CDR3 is TGTGCCAGCAGCAAACCCCCCGGGACACTCGACACCGGGGAGCTGTTTTTT.

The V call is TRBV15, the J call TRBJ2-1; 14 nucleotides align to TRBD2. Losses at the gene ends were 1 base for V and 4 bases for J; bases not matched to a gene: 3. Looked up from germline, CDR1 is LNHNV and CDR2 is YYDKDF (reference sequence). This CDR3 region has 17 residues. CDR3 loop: CATSRVRLAGGYNEQFF. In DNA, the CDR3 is TGTGCCACCAGCAGAGTGAGACTAGCGGGAGGGTACAATGAGCAGTTCTTC.

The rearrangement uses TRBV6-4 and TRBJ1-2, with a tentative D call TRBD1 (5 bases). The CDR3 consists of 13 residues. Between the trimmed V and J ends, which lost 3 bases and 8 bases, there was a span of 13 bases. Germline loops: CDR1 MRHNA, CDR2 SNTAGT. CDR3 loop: CASSELAGSGYTF. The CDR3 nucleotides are TGTGCCAGCAGTGAATTGGCAGGGAGCGGCTACACCTTC.

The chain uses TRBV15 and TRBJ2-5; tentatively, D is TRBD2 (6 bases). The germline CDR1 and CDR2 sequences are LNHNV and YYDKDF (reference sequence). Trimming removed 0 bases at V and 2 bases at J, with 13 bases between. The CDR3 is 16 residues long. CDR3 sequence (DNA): TGTGCCACCAGCAGAGATGGAGGGGCGGGGCAAGAGACCCAGTACTTC. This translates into CATSRDGGAGQETQYF.

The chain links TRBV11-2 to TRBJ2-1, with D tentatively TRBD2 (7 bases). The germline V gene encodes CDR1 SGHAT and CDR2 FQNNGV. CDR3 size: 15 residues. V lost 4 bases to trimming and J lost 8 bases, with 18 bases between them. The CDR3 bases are TGTGCCAGCAGCTATGGACAGATAGGGGGGGATGAGCAGTTCTTC. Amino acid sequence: CASSYGQIGGDEQFF. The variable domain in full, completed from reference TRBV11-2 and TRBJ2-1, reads EAGVAQSPRYKIIEKRQSVAFWCNPISGHATLYWYQQILGQGPKLLIQFQNNGVVDDSQLPKDRFSAERLKGVDSTLKIQPAKLEDSAVYLCASSYGQIGGDEQFFGPGTRLTVL.

Here the CDR3 reads CASTPAGNTEAFF. The CDR3 DNA sequence: TGCGCCAGCACACCTGCCGGGAACACTGAAGCTTTCTTT. The chain uses TRBV10-1 and TRBJ1-1; D is unresolved. Trimming pared 7 bases from V and 1 base from J, leaving 10 bases between. CDR3 length: 13 amino acids. CDR1 and CDR2 from the germline V gene are WNHNN and SYGVQD (reference sequence).

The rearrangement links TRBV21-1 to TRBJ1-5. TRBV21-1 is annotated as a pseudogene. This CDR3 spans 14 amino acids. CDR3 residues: CASSKGREDQPQHF. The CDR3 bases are TGTGCCAGCAGCAAAGGACGGGAAGATCAGCCCCAGCATTTT.

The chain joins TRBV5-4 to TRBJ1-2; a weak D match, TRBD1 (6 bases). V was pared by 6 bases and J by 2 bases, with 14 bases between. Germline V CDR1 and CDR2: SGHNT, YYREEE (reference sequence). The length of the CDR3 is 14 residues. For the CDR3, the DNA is TGTGCCAGCATGAGCCCGACAGGAAACTATGGCTACACCTTC. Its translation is CASMSPTGNYGYTF.

CDR3 DNA sequence: TGCGCCAGCAGCGCCCGGACTGTGACCTCGAGGGAGCAGTACTTC. This sequence encodes CASSARTVTSREQYF. This chain uses TRBV4-1 with TRBJ2-7; TRBD2 might be the D (5 bases). CDR3 size: 15 residues. V lost 5 bases to trimming and J lost 7 bases, with 21 bases between them. Germline CDR1 reads MGHRA; CDR2 reads YSYEKL.

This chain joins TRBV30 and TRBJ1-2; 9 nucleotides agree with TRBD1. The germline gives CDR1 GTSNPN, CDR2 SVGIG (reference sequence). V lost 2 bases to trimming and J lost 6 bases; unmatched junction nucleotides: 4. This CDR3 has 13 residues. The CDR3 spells CAWSSTGGDGYTF. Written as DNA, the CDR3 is TGTGCCTGGAGTTCGACAGGGGGGGATGGCTACACCTTC.

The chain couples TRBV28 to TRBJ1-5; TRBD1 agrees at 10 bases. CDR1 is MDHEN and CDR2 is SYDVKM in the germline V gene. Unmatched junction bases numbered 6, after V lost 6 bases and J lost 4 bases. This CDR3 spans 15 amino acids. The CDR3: CASRGDRGRNQPQHF. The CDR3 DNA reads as TGTGCCAGCAGGGGCGACAGGGGGCGGAATCAGCCCCAGCATTTT.

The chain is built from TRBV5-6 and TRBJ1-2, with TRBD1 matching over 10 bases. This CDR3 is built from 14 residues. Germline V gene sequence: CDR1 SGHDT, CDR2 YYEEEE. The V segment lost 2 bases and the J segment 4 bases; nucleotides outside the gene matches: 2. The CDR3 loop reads CASSFWDRGYGYTF. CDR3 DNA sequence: TGTGCCAGCAGCTTTTGGGACAGGGGCTATGGCTACACCTTC.

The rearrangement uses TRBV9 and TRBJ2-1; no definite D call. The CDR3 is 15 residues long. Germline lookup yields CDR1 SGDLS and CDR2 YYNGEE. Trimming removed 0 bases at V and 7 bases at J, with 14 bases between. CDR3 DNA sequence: TGTGCCAGCAGCGTAGTGGAGCGATTCACAAATGAGCAGTTCTTC. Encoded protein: CASSVVERFTNEQFF.